This TCR beta chain was identified during a study of T cell changes during pregnancy in multiple sclerosis. The protocol was immunoSEQ multiplex PCR, while the TCRdb copy is restricted to in-frame clones and leaves out a portion. The sample includes fewer than 90,000 clones, nearly 95% of them seen just once. Germline V gives CDR1 MDHEN, CDR2 SYDVKM. Trimming stripped 6 bases from V and 7 bases from J, with 24 bases between. The CDR3 has 16 residues. This rearrangement joins TRBV28 to TRBJ1-1; D gene unclear. The sequence came from a female donor in good health, enrolled as a control in a pregnancy study. This specimen was peripheral blood, taken after pregnancy. The CDR3 DNA reads as TGTGCCAGCAGCTGGATCTATCGCGGCGGGGTAAATGAAGCTTTCTTT. It yields the protein CASSWIYRGGVNEAFF. The complete variable domain, with remaining parts taken from reference TRBV28 and TRBJ1-1, reads DVKVTQSSRYLVKRTGEKVFLECVQDMDHENMFWYRQDPGLGLRLIYFSYDVKMKEKGDIPEGYSVSREKKERFSLILESASTNQTSMYLCASSWIYRGGVNEAFFGQGTRLTVV.